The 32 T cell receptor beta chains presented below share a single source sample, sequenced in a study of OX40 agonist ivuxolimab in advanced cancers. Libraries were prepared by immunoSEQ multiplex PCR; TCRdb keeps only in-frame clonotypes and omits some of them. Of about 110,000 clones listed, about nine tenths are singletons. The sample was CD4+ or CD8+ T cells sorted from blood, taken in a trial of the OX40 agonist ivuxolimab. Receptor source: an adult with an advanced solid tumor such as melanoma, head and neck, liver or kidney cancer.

The CDR3 DNA reads TGTGCCAGCAGTTACTCGTGGCGGGGGGCAGATACGCAGTATTTT. It is translated as CASSYSWRGADTQYF. This sequence joins TRBV6-5 and TRBJ2-3; 8 positions agree with TRBD2. This CDR3 has 15 amino acids. From germline, CDR1 is MNHEY and CDR2 SVGAGI. The trim removed 0 bases at V and 4 bases at J, leaving 3 bases unmatched.

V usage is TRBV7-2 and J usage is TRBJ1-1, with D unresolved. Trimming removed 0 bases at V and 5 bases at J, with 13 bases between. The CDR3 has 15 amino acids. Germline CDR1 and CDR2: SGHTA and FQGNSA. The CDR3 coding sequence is TGTGCCAGCAGCTTAGCGCCCTTGGGAGGGACTGAAGCTTTCTTT. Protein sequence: CASSLAPLGGTEAFF.

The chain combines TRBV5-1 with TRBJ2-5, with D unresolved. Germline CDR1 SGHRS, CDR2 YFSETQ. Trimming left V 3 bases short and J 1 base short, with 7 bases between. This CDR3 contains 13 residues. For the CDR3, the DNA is TGCGCCAGCAGCTCCCTGCCCCAAGAGACCCAGTACTTC. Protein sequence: CASSSLPQETQYF.

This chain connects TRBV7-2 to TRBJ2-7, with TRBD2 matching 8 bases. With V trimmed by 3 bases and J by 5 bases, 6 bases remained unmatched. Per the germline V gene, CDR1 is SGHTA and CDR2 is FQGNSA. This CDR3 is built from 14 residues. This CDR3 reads CASSFSGRAHEQYF. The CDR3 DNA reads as TGTGCCAGCAGCTTTTCCGGGAGGGCCCACGAGCAGTACTTC.

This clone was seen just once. The CDR3 DNA follows: TGTGCTAGTGGCCGGGGGGGTCCCTACAATGAGCAGTTCTTC. Translating gives CASGRGGPYNEQFF. The chain is built from TRBV12-5 and TRBJ2-1; the match to TRBD2 covers 8 bases. In germline, CDR1 is LGHNT, CDR2 FRNRAP. The CDR3 runs 14 residues. V shed 6 bases and J 2 bases; nucleotides not matched to a gene: 3.

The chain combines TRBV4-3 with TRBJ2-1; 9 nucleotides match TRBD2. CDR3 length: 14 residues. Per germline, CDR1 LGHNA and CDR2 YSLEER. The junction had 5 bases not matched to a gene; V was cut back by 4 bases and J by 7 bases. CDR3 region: CASSLGLAGNEQFF. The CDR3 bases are TGCGCCAGCAGCCTCGGCCTAGCGGGGAATGAGCAGTTCTTC.

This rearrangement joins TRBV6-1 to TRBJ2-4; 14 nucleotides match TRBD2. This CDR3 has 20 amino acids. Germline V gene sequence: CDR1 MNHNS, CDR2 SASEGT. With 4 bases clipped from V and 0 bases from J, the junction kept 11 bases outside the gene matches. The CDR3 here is CASSGLGLAGGYEAKNIQYF. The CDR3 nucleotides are TGTGCCAGCAGTGGCCTCGGACTAGCGGGGGGCTATGAAGCCAAAAACATTCAGTACTTC.

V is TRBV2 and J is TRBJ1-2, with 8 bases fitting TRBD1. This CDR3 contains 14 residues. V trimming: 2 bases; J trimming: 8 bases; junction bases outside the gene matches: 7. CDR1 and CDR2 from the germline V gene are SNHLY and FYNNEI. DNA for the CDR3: TGTGCCAGCAGTGAAATGACAGGGGCTTCGGGCTACACCTTC. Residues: CASSEMTGASGYTF.

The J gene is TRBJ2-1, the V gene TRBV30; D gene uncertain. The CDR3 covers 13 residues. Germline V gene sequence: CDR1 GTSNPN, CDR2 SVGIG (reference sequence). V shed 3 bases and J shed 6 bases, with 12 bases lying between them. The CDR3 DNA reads TGTGCCTGGAGGGGTCCGCCTGGCAATGAGCAGTTCTTC. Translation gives CAWRGPPGNEQFF.

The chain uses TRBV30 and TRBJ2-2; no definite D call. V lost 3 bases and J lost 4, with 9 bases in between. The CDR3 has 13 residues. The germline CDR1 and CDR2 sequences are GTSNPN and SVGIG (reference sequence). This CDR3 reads CAWRAVGTGELFF. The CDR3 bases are TGTGCCTGGAGGGCCGTCGGCACCGGGGAGCTGTTTTTT.

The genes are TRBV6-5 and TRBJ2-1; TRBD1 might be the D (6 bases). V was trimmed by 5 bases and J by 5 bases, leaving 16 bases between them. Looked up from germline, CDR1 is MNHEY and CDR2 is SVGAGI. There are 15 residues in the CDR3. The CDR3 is CASSTVGAGDNEQFF. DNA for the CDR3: TGTGCCAGCAGTACGGTGGGGGCCGGCGACAATGAGCAGTTCTTC.

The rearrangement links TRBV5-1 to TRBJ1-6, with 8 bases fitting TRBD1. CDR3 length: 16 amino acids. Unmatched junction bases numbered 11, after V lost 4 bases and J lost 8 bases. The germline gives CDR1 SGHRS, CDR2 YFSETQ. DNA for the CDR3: TGCGCCAGCAGCCCCCCCGGGACAGGAGAAGATTCACCCCTCCACTTT. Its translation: CASSPPGTGEDSPLHF.

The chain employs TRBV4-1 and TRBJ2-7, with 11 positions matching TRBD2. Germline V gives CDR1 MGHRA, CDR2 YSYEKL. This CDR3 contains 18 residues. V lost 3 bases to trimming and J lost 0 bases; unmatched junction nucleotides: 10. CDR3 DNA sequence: TGCGCCAGCAGCCAGATCAACTCCGGGACTAGCGGCTCCTACGAGCAGTACTTC. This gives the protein CASSQINSGTSGSYEQYF.

CDR3 DNA sequence: TGTGCCAGCAGCCCGCGAGGGGCAGCTAGTAAAGATACGCAGTATTTT. The encoded protein is CASSPRGAASKDTQYF. The chain employs TRBV9 and TRBJ2-3; D is tentatively TRBD1 or TRBD2 (5 bases each). This CDR3 is built from 16 residues. The V end was cut by 4 bases, the J end by 5 bases, with 20 bases between. Per germline, CDR1 SGDLS and CDR2 YYNGEE.

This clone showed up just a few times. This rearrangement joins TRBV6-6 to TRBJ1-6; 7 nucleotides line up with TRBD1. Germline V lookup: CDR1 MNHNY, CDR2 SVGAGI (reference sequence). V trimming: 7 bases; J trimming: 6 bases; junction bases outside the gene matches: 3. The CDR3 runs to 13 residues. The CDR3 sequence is CASTDRVNSPLHF. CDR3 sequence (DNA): TGTGCCAGCACCGACAGGGTTAATTCACCCCTCCACTTT.

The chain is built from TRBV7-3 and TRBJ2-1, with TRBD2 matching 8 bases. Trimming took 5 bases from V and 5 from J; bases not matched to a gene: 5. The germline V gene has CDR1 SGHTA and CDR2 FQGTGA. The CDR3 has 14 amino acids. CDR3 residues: CASSPGGTNNEQFF. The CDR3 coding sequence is TGTGCCAGCAGCCCGGGGGGGACGAACAATGAGCAGTTCTTC.

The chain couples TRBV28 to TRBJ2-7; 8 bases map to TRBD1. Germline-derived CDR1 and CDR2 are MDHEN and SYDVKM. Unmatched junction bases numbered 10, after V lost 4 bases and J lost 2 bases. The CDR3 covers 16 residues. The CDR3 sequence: CASSSPGDRHPYEQYF. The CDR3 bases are TGTGCCAGCAGTTCACCCGGGGACAGGCATCCCTACGAGCAGTACTTC.

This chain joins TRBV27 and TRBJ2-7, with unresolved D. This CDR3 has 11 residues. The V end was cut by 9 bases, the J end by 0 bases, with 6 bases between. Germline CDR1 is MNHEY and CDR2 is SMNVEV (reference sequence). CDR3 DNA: TGTGCCAGGTCTGGCTCCTACGAGCAGTACTTC. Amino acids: CARSGSYEQYF.

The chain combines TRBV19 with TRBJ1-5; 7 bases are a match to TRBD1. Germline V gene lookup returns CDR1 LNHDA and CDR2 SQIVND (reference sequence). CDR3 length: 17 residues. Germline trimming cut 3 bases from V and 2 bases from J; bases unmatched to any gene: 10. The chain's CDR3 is CASSMSRQGGGNQPQHF. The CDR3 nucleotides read TGTGCCAGTAGTATGAGTCGACAGGGCGGGGGCAATCAGCCCCAGCATTTT.

The CDR3 bases are TGTGCCAGCAGCCCCGGGACAGGGATAGGACAAGAGACCCAGTACTTC. This sequence encodes CASSPGTGIGQETQYF. The chain uses TRBV9 and TRBJ2-5; 9 bases align to TRBD1. With 4 bases clipped from V and 2 bases from J, the junction kept 9 bases outside the gene matches. CDR1 and CDR2 (germline): SGDLS, YYNGEE. The CDR3 has 16 amino acids.

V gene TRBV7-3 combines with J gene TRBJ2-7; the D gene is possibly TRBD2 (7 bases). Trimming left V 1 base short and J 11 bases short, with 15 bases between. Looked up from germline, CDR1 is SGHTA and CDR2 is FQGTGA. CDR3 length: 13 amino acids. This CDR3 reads CASSLNAGAPEYF. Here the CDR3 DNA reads TGTGCCAGCAGCTTAAACGCGGGGGCCCCCGAGTACTTC. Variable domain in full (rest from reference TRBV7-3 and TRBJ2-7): GAGVSQTPSNKVTEKGKYVELRCDPISGHTALYWYRQSLGQGPEFLIYFQGTGAADDSGLPNDRFFAVRPEGSVSTLKIQRTERGDSAVYLCASSLNAGAPEYFGPGTRLTVT.

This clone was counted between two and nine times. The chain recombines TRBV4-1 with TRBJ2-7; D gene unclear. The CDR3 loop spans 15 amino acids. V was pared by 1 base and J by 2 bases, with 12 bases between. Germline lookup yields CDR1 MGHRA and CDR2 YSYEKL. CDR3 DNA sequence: TGCGCCAGCAGCCAAGGAGCAGGTACACCCTACGAGCAGTACTTC. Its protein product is CASSQGAGTPYEQYF.

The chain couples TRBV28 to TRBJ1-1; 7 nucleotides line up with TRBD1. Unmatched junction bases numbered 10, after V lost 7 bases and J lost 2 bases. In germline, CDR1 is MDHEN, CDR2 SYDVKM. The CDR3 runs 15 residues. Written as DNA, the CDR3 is TGTGCCAGCACCCTCCCAGGGGGACCAAACACTGAAGCTTTCTTT. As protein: CASTLPGGPNTEAFF. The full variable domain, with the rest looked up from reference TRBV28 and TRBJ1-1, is DVKVTQSSRYLVKRTGEKVFLECVQDMDHENMFWYRQDPGLGLRLIYFSYDVKMKEKGDIPEGYSVSREKKERFSLILESASTNQTSMYLCASTLPGGPNTEAFFGQGTRLTVV.

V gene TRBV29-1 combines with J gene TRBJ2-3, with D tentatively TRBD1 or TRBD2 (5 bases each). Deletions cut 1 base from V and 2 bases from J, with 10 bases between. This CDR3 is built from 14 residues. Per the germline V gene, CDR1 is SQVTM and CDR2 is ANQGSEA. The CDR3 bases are TGCAGCGTTGAAGCTGGGGGTCCCACAGATACGCAGTATTTT. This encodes CSVEAGGPTDTQYF.

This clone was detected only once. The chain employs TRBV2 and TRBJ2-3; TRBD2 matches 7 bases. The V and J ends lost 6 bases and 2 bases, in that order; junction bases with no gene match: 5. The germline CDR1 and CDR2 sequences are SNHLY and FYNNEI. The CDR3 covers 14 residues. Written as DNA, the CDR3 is TGTGCCAGCAGGAGGGACTACCCCACAGATACGCAGTATTTT. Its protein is CASRRDYPTDTQYF.

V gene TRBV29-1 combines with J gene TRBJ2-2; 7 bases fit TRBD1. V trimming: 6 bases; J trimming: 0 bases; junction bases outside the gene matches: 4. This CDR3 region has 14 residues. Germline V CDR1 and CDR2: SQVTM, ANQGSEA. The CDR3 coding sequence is TGCAGCGTGGGTGGACAGGCGAACACCGGGGAGCTGTTTTTT. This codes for CSVGGQANTGELFF.

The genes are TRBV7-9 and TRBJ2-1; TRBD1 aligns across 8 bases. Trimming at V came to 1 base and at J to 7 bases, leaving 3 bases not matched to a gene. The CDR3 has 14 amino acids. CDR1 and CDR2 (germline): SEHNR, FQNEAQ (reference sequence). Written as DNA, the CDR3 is TGTGCCAGCAGCTTAGAACAGGGGGGAAATGAGCAGTTCTTC. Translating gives CASSLEQGGNEQFF.

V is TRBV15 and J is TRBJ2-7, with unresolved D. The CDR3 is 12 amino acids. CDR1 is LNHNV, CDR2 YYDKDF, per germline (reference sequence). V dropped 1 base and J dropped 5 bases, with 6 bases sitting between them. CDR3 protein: CATSRAGNEQYF. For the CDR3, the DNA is TGTGCCACCAGCAGAGCGGGCAACGAGCAGTACTTC.

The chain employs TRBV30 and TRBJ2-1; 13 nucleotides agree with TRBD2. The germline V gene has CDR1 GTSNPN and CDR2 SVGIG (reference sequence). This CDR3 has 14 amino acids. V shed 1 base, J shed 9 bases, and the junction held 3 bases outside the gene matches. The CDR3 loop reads CAWSGLAGGTEQFF. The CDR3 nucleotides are TGTGCCTGGAGTGGACTAGCGGGGGGCACTGAGCAGTTCTTC.

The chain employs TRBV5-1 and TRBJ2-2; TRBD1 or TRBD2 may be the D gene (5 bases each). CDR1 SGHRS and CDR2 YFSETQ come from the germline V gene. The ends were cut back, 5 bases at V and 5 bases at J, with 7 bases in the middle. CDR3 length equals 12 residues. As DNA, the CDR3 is TGCGCCAGCAGGAGGGGTACCGGGGAGCTGTTTTTT. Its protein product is CASRRGTGELFF.

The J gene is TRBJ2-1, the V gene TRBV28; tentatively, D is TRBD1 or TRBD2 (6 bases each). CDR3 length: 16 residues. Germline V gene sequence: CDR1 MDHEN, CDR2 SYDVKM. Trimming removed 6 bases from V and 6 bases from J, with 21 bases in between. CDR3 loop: CASRPGGGAQRNEQFF. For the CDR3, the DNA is TGTGCCAGCAGACCTGGGGGCGGGGCTCAGCGCAATGAGCAGTTCTTC. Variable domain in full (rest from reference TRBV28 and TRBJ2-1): DVKVTQSSRYLVKRTGEKVFLECVQDMDHENMFWYRQDPGLGLRLIYFSYDVKMKEKGDIPEGYSVSREKKERFSLILESASTNQTSMYLCASRPGGGAQRNEQFFGPGTRLTVL.

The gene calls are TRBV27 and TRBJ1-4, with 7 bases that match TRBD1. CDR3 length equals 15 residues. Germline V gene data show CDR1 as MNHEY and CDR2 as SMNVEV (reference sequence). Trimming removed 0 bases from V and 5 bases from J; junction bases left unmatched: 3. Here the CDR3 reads CASSLSRDRNEKLFF. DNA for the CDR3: TGTGCCAGCAGTTTATCCCGGGACAGAAATGAAAAACTGTTTTTT. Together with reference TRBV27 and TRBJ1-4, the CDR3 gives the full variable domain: EAQVTQNPRYLITVTGKKLTVTCSQNMNHEYMSWYRQDPGLGLRQIYYSMNVEVTDKGDVPEGYKVSRKEKRNFPLILESPSPNQTSLYFCASSLSRDRNEKLFFGSGTQLSVL.